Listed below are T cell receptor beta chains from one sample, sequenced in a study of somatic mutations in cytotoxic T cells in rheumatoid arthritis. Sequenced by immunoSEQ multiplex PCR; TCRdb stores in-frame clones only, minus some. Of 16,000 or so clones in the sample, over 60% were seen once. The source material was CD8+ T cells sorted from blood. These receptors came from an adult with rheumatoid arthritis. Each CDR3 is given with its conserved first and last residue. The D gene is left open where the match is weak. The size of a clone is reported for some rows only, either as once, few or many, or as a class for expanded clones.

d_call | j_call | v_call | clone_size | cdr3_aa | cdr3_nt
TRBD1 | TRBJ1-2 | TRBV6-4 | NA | CASSDYAGQESNYGYTF | TGTGCCAGCAGTGACTACGCGGGACAGGAGTCTAACTATGGCTACACCTTC
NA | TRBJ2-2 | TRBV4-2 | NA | CASSQGWELFF | TGTGCCAGCAGCCAAGGCTGGGAGCTGTTTTTT
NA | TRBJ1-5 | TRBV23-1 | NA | CASSRRRFHQPQHF | TGCGCCAGCAGCCGTCGGCGGTTCCATCAGCCCCAGCATTTT
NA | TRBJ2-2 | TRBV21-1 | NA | CASSPGDSTFRTGELFF | TGTGCCAGCAGCCCCGGAGACAGCACCTTTAGGACCGGGGAGCTGTTTTTT
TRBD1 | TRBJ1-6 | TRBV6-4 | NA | CASSEAGGTHSPLHF | TGTGCCAGCAGTGAGGCAGGGGGGACCCATTCACCCCTCCACTTT
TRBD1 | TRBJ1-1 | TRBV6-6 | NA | CASSLQGAFTEAFF | TGTGCCAGCAGTCTACAGGGGGCGTTCACTGAAGCTTTCTTT
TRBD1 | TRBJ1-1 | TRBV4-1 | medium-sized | CASSRVQGGGTEAFF | TGCGCCAGCAGCCGAGTACAGGGGGGGGGCACTGAAGCTTTCTTT
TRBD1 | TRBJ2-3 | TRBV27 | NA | CASSPPGQPPPSTDTQYF | TGTGCCAGCAGTCCCCCGGGACAGCCGCCTCCAAGCACAGATACGCAGTATTTT
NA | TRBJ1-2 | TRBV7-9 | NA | CASSFLGSTLSF | TGTGCCAGCAGCTTTCTCGGGTCGACGCTTTCCTTC
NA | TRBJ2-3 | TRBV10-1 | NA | CASSDLDTLLPTDTQYF | TGCGCCAGCAGTGACCTGGACACCCTGCTGCCCACAGATACGCAGTATTTT
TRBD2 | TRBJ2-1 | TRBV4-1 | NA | CASSQKTSYEQFF | TGCGCCAGCAGCCAAAAGACTAGCTATGAGCAGTTCTTC
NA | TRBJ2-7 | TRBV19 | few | CASSSRYEQYF | TGTGCCAGTAGTTCACGCTACGAGCAGTACTTC
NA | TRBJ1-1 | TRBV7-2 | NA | CASSLGAAEAFF | TGTGCCAGCAGCTTAGGGGCGGCTGAAGCTTTCTTT
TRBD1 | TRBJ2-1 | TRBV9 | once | CASSTTRDRGGNEQFF | TGTGCCAGCAGCACCACTAGGGACAGGGGGGGCAATGAGCAGTTCTTC
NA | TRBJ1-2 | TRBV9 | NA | CASSVRDQRIYGYTF | TGTGCCAGCAGCGTAAGGGATCAAAGAATCTATGGCTACACCTTC
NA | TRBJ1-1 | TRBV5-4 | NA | CASSLGAEAFF | TGTGCCAGCAGCTTGGGAGCTGAAGCTTTCTTT
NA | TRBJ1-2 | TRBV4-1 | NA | CASSQDPAGPYGYTF | TGCGCCAGCAGCCAAGATCCGGCAGGGCCCTATGGCTACACCTTC
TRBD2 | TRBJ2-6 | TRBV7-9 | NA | CASSFNSGGVSGANVLTF | TGTGCCAGCAGCTTCAATAGCGGGGGGGTCTCTGGGGCCAACGTCCTGACTTTC
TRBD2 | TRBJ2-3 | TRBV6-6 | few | CASRGGPDTQYF | TGTGCCAGCAGGGGAGGGCCAGATACGCAGTATTTT
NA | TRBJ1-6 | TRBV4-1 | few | CASSQEQRSPNSPLHF | TGCGCCAGCAGCCAAGAACAGCGAAGCCCTAATTCACCCCTCCACTTT
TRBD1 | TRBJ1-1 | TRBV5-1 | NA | CASIDRGRWNTEAFF | TGCGCCAGCATCGACAGGGGGAGGTGGAACACTGAAGCTTTCTTT
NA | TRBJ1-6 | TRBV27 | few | CASSSAGSPYNSPLHF | TGTGCCAGCAGTAGCGCGGGGAGCCCCTATAATTCACCCCTCCACTTT
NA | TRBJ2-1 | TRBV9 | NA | CASSVDGQHNEQFF | TGTGCCAGCAGCGTAGATGGACAGCACAATGAGCAGTTCTTC
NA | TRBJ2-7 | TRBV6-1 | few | CASSIYEQYF | TGTGCCAGCAGCATCTACGAGCAGTACTTC
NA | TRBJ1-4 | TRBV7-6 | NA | CASSAAGSEKLFF | TGTGCCAGCAGCGCCGCCGGGAGCGAAAAACTGTTTTTT
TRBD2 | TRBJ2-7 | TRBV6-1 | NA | CASSEDVLAGVYEQYF | TGTGCCAGCAGTGAGGATGTACTAGCGGGGGTCTACGAGCAGTACTTC
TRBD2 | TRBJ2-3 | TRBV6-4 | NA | CASAASGASDTQYF | TGTGCCAGCGCGGCTAGCGGGGCCTCAGATACGCAGTATTTT
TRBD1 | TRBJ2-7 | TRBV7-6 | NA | CASSFGTGGTYEQYF | TGTGCCAGCAGCTTTGGGACAGGGGGCACCTACGAGCAGTACTTC
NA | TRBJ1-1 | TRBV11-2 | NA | CASSLQTGEAFF | TGTGCCAGCAGCTTACAAACGGGGGAAGCTTTCTTT
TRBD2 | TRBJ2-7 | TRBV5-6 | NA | CASSSGLAGPYEQYF | TGTGCCAGCAGCTCGGGACTAGCAGGGCCCTACGAGCAGTACTTC
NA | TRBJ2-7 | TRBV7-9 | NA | CASRPGLVSSYEQYF | TGTGCCAGCAGACCCGGACTGGTAAGCTCCTACGAGCAGTACTTC
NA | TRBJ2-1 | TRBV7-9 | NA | CASSRINSDRGEQFF | TGTGCCAGCAGCCGAATCAACTCCGATCGGGGTGAGCAGTTCTTC
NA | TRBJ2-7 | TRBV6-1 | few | CASSGSGQRFSLYEQYF | TGTGCCAGCAGTGGCTCCGGCCAGCGATTCTCCCTCTACGAGCAGTACTTC